This is a list of T cell receptor beta chains from one sample in a study of T cells in Graves' hyperthyroidism and ophthalmopathy. One entry per CDR3 protein results from TCRdb running MiXCR on the multiplex PCR reads. The data contain some 570,000 distinct CDR3 sequences, 11% to 15% of them seen just once; the ten biggest clones take up approximately 6.4%. Material for sequencing was blood. The receptors were sampled from a woman between 18 and 29 years old with Graves' ophthalmopathy. Both conserved end residues are part of each CDR3. Fields, in order: V gene, D gene, clone size, J gene, CDR3 protein, CDR3 DNA. D genes are given only for firm matches. Expanded clones get a size class; other rows say once, few or many, or leave the size out.

>TRBV28|TRBD2|many|TRBJ2-1
CASSLVAGGGDNEQFF
TGTGCCAGCAGTTTGGTAGCGGGAGGGGGGGACAATGAGCAGTTCTTC
>TRBV28|NA|NA|TRBJ2-7
CASSRPRDSDEQYF
TGTGCCAGCAGTCGCCCCAGGGATTCGGACGAGCAGTACTTC
>TRBV11-2|NA|NA|TRBJ2-7
CASSPGTDSSYEQYF
TGCGCCAGCAGTCCCGGGACGGATAGCTCCTACGAGCAGTACTTC
>TRBV2|TRBD2|many|TRBJ2-1
CASRDLRAGYNEQFF
TGTGCCAGCAGGGACCTACGAGCGGGGTACAATGAGCAGTTCTTC
>TRBV29-1|NA|few|TRBJ2-5
CSVGVTAQETQYF
TGCAGCGTTGGGGTAACGGCCCAAGAGACCCAGTACTTC
>TRBV6-1|NA|many|TRBJ2-1
CASRSGARYNEQFF
TGTGCCAGCAGATCCGGGGCGCGGTACAATGAGCAGTTCTTC
>TRBV19|TRBD2|few|TRBJ2-7
CASSMRSTSGGYEQYF
TGTGCCAGTAGTATGCGTTCTACTAGCGGGGGCTACGAGCAGTACTTC
>TRBV2|NA|many|TRBJ1-5
CASTPGPGSNQPQHF
TGTGCCAGCACTCCGGGACCCGGTAGCAATCAGCCCCAGCATTTT
>TRBV2|TRBD2|many|TRBJ2-3
CASSKGLAGVTDTQYF
TGTGCCAGCAGCAAGGGACTAGCGGGAGTAACAGATACGCAGTATTTT
>TRBV9|TRBD2|NA|TRBJ2-3
CASSVVGLAGGLPTDTQYF
TGTGCCAGCAGCGTAGTTGGGCTAGCGGGAGGCCTCCCCACAGATACGCAGTATTTT
>TRBV20-1|NA|many|TRBJ1-2
CSAKGGAVPNYGYTF
TGCAGTGCTAAGGGAGGGGCGGTTCCTAACTATGGCTACACCTTC
>TRBV12-3/TRBV12-4|NA|NA|TRBJ2-7
CASGLGIYEQYF
TGTGCCAGCGGTTTAGGTATATACGAGCAGTACTTC
>TRBV24-1|TRBD2|NA|TRBJ2-3
CATSDLMSPSGREDTQYF
TGTGCCACCAGTGATTTGATGTCGCCTAGCGGGAGGGAAGATACGCAGTATTTT
>TRBV19|NA|NA|TRBJ1-6
CASSTFRQRISNPPLHF
TGTGCCAGTAGTACCTTCCGACAGAGAATTTCGAATCCACCCCTCCACTTT
>TRBV20-1|NA|many|TRBJ2-1
CSARAYSYNEQFF
TGCAGTGCTAGAGCCTACAGTTACAATGAGCAGTTCTTC
>TRBV20-1|NA|few|TRBJ2-5
CSAPDPVRTQYF
TGCAGTGCTCCAGACCCCGTCCGGACCCAGTACTTC
>TRBV2|NA|many|TRBJ2-1
CASSQESGPRRVLNEQFF
TGTGCCAGCAGTCAAGAAAGCGGGCCGCGCCGCGTATTGAATGAGCAGTTCTTC
>TRBV12-3/TRBV12-4|TRBD2|many|TRBJ2-1
CASSLRAGGPTGQFF
TGTGCCAGCAGTTTAAGAGCGGGAGGCCCCACAGGGCAGTTCTTC
>TRBV27|TRBD1|few|TRBJ2-6
CASSHRTGIPSGANVLTF
TGTGCCAGCAGTCATCGGACAGGGATCCCGTCTGGGGCCAACGTCCTGACTTTC
>TRBV29-1|NA|few|TRBJ2-3
CSPLGTDTQYF
TGCAGCCCCCTGGGCACAGATACGCAGTATTTT
>TRBV12-3/TRBV12-4|NA|many|TRBJ2-7
CASRSRVLSPQYF
TGTGCCAGCAGATCCCGGGTCCTTTCGCCGCAGTACTTC
>TRBV3-1|TRBD2|many|TRBJ2-1
CASSHDGRGSASVEFF
TGTGCCAGCAGCCACGACGGGAGGGGATCAGCCTCAGTCGAGTTCTTC
>TRBV27|TRBD2|many|TRBJ2-3
CASSSPGLAGGRGTDTQYF
TGTGCCAGCAGTTCCCCGGGACTAGCGGGGGGGCGTGGCACAGATACGCAGTATTTT
>TRBV18|TRBD2|few|TRBJ2-1
CASSPQREVRMNEQFF
TGTGCCAGCTCACCACAGCGGGAGGTCAGGATGAATGAGCAGTTCTTC
>TRBV12-3/TRBV12-4|NA|many|TRBJ1-2
CASSLSGGGYGYTF
TGTGCCAGCAGTTTAAGCGGGGGAGGCTATGGCTACACCTTC
>TRBV19|NA|many|TRBJ2-5
CASSIWLAEETQYF
TGTGCCAGTAGTATATGGCTAGCCGAAGAGACCCAGTACTTC
>TRBV2|NA|many|TRBJ2-1
CASSEGLWGDEQFF
TGTGCCAGCAGTGAGGGGTTGTGGGGGGATGAGCAGTTCTTC
>TRBV11-2|TRBD2|NA|TRBJ2-1
CASSWWRENEQFF
TGTGCCAGCAGTTGGTGGCGGGAGAATGAGCAGTTCTTC
>TRBV30|TRBD2|many|TRBJ2-3
CAWSNGRAEDTQYF
TGTGCCTGGAGTAACGGGAGGGCCGAAGATACGCAGTATTTT
>TRBV6-1|NA|many|TRBJ2-7
CASSVRGIIYEQYF
TGTGCCAGCAGCGTCAGGGGCATCATTTACGAGCAGTACTTC
>TRBV5-1|TRBD2|NA|TRBJ2-1
CASSLGGTSGIIEQFF
TGCGCCAGCAGCTTGGGAGGGACTAGCGGGATTATTGAGCAGTTCTTC
>TRBV5-4|TRBD2|NA|TRBJ2-5
CASSGVAGLQETQYF
TGTGCCAGCAGTGGGGTAGCGGGACTCCAAGAGACCCAGTACTTC
>TRBV7-9|TRBD1|NA|TRBJ1-3
CASSFRSGGAGNTIYF
TGTGCCAGCAGCTTCCGGTCAGGGGGCGCGGGAAACACCATATATTTT
>TRBV6-1|NA|many|TRBJ1-1
CASSYGQFAEAFF
TGTGCCAGCAGTTATGGGCAGTTCGCTGAAGCTTTCTTT
>TRBV10-2|NA|many|TRBJ2-5
CASSEGGGLETQYF
TGCGCCAGCAGTGAAGGAGGGGGCCTGGAGACCCAGTACTTC